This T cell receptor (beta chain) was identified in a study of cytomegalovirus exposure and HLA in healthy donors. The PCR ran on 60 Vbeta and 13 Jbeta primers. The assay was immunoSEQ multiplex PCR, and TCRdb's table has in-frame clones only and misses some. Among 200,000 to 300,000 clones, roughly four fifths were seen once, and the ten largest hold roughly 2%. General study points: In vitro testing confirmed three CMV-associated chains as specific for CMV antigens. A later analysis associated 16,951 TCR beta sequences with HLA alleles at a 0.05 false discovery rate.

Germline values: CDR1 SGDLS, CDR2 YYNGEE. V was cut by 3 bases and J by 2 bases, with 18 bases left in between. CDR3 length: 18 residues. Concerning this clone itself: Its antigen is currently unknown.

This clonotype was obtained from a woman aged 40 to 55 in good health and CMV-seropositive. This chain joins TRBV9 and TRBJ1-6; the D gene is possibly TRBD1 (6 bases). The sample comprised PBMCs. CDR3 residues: CASSEQSGGGPYNSPLHF. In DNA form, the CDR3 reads TGTGCCAGCAGCGAGCAATCTGGGGGGGGCCCCTATAATTCACCCCTCCACTTT.